This T cell receptor (beta chain) was profiled in a study of beta chain features in type 1 diabetes. Background on the study: No age, gender or cell yield differences were seen between patients and healthy donors. Broader study findings: It was among patients, rather than healthy donors, that naive, central memory and Treg TCRB repertoires appeared more similar. People with Type 1 diabetes carried modestly yet significantly shorter TCRB CDR3s in all four CD4+ subsets. Possibly, sequencing cDNA over-represented cells that had high TCR expression levels.

Sorted populations all had greater than 95% purity. With respect to this clone: Its cognate antigen is unknown.

The CDR3 sequence is 13 residues long. The germline gives CDR1 SNHLY, CDR2 FYNNEI. Between the trimmed V and J ends, which lost 1 base and 7 bases, there was a span of 8 bases. The study reverse transcribed the entire isolated RNA, so it sequenced expressed TCRB transcripts. The table came from immunoSEQ multiplex PCR; TCRdb's copy has only in-frame clones and leaves some out. Of around 130,000 clones in the sample, around 9% are singletons; the top ten hold approximately 0.7%. Sequencing input: central memory CD4+ T cells from blood. J is TRBJ1-5 and V is TRBV2; D gene ambiguous. This TCR came from a man under 40 with type 1 diabetes. The CDR3 sequence is CASSEEMRQPQHF. CDR3 DNA: TGTGCCAGCAGTGAAGAGATGAGGCAGCCCCAGCATTTT.